The TCR beta chain under discussion was sequenced for a study of radiotherapy plus CTLA-4 blockade in lung cancer. Across the study: Overall, 18% of patients showed an objective response, while 31% attained disease control. General study findings and limits: The best predictor of response was reported to be early blood T cell clone dynamics, with interferon-beta.

Sequencing was performed with immunoSEQ multiplex PCR; in TCRdb, only in-frame clones are kept and a portion is missing. The table includes around 72,000 clones, around four fifths detected once. CDR1 GTSNPN and CDR2 SVGIG come from the germline V gene (reference sequence). This CDR3 is 13 amino acids long. V lost 3 bases and J 14 bases, leaving 17 bases between the germline ends. This clone was found a few times. Its target is not known. This material consisted of peripheral blood, taken from a patient treated with radiotherapy plus ipilimumab. The clonotype originates from a human donor with non-small cell lung cancer who had a complete response to radiotherapy plus ipilimumab. V and J are TRBV30 and TRBJ1-6; D unclear. The CDR3 DNA sequence: TGTGCCTGGAGAGTCCTCGATCCAGAGGCCCTCCACTTT. Residues: CAWRVLDPEALHF.